The sequence of this T cell receptor beta chain was determined in a study of blood T cell repertoires in COVID-19. Study-level background: Samples representing acute and convalescent COVID-19 were sourced from the United States, Italy and Spain.

V was clipped by 3 bases and J by 4 bases; unmatched bases: 7. The CDR3 covers 17 residues. Germline V gene lookup returns CDR1 SGHDT and CDR2 YYEEEE. The method was immunoSEQ multiplex PCR; TCRdb's version includes in-frame clones alone and lacks a portion of them. The sample gives 250,000 to 350,000 clones, approximately 88% of which show up once; approximately 8.5% is in the top ten. This clonotype originated in a man between 18 and 35 years old with active or convalescent COVID-19. Sequencing was performed on peripheral blood. The V call is TRBV5-6, the J call TRBJ2-7; 16 bases are a match to TRBD2. This CDR3 is CASSSGLAGGLSYEQYF. The CDR3 region has the DNA TGTGCCAGCAGCTCGGGACTAGCGGGGGGGCTGTCGTACGAGCAGTACTTC. Full variable domain (missing parts from reference TRBV5-6 and TRBJ2-7): DAGVTQSPTHLIKTRGQQVTLRCSPKSGHDTVSWYQQALGQGPQFIFQYYEEEERQRGNFPDRFSGHQFPNYSSELNVNALLLGDSALYLCASSSGLAGGLSYEQYFGPGTRLTVT.